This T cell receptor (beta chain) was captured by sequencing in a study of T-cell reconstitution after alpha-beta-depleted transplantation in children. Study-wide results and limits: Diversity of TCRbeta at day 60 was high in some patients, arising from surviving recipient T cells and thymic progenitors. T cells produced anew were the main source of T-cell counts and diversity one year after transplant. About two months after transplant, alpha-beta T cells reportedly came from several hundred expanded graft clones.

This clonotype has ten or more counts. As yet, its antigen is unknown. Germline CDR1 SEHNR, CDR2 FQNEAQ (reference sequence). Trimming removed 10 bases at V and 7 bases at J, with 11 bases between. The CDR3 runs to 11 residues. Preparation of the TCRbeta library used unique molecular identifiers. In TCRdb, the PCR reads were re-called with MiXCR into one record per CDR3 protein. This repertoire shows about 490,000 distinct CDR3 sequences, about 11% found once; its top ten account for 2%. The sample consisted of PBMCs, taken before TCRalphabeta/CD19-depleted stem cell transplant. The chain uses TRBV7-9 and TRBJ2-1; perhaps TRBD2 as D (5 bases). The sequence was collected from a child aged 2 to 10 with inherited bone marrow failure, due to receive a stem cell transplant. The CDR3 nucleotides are TGTGCCACTTCGGGCGGGAATGAGCAGTTCTTC. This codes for CATSGGNEQFF.